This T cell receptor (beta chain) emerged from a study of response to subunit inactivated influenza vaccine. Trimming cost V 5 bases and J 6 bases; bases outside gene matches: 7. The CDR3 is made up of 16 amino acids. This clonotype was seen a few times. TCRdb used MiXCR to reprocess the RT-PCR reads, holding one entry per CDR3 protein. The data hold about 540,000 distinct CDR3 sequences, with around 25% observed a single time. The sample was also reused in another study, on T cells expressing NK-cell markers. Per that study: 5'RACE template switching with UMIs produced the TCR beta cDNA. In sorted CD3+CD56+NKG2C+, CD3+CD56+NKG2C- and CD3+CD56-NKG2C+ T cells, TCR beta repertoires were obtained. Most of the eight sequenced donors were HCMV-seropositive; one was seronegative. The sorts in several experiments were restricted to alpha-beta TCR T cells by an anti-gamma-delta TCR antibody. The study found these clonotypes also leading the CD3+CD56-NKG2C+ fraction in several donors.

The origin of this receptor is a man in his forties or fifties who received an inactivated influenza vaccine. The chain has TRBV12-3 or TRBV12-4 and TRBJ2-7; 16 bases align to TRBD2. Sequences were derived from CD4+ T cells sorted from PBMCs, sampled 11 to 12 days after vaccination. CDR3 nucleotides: TGTGCCAGCAGTACGGGACTAGCGGGAGGGCCGGGCGAGCAGTACTTC. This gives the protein CASSTGLAGGPGEQYF.